This T cell receptor (beta chain) was documented in a study of T cell changes during pregnancy in multiple sclerosis. Repertoires were generated with immunoSEQ multiplex PCR, while TCRdb's copy carries only in-frame clones and drops some. Counted here are around 130,000 clones, approximately 93% occurring once; the ten biggest clones make up roughly 6.2%. Trimming cost V 2 bases and J 2 bases, with 13 bases left between them. The CDR3 runs to 15 residues. CDR1 is SGHAT and CDR2 is FQDESV in the germline V gene (reference sequence). This clone occurred a few times. This specimen was peripheral blood, taken before pregnancy. The TCR was taken from a female donor with multiple sclerosis, enrolled in a pregnancy study. The gene calls are TRBV11-1 and TRBJ2-7; D unresolved. Here the CDR3 reads CASSLLGKPTYEQYF. CDR3 in DNA: TGTGCCAGCAGCTTACTGGGCAAGCCTACCTACGAGCAGTACTTC. The variable domain in full, completed from reference TRBV11-1 and TRBJ2-7, reads EAEVAQSPRYKITEKSQAVAFWCDPISGHATLYWYRQILGQGPELLVQFQDESVVDDSQLPKDRFSAERLKGVDSTLKIQPAELGDSAMYLCASSLLGKPTYEQYFGPGTRLTVT.